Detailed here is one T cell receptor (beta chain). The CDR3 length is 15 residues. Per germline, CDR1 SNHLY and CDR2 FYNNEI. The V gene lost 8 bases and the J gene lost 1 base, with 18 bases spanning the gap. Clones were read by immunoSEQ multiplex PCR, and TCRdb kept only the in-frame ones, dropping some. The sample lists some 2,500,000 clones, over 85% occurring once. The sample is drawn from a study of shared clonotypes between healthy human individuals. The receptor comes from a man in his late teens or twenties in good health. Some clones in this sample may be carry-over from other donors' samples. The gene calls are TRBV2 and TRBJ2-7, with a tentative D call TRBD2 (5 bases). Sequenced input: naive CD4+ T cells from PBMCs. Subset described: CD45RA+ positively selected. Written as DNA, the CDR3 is TGTGCCAGCCAGGCCCCGAGGAGCGGTTCCTACGAGCAGTACTTC. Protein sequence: CASQAPRSGSYEQYF.